This TCR beta chain was identified in a study of T-cell memory formation after mild COVID-19. At the level of the study: Largely, the TCR clusters proved donor specific.

V shed 7 bases and J shed 2 bases, with 19 bases lying between them. CDR3 length: 16 residues. Germline V gene data show CDR1 as SEHNR and CDR2 as FQNEAQ (reference sequence). Notes on the study in general: Cross-reactive memory apparently joined, as some responding clones appeared in pre-infection memory.

Employing constant-segment primers, 5'RACE generated TCR alpha and TCR beta cDNA libraries bearing sample barcodes and UMIs. TCRdb ran MiXCR on the 5' RACE reads and lists one entry per CDR3 protein. The data show some 290,000 distinct CDR3 sequences, roughly 17% seen once. This clonotype has only a few counts. Its antigen is not identified. The rearrangement joins TRBV7-9 to TRBJ2-3; the D gene could be TRBD1 or TRBD2 (5 bases each). The sequencing sample was made of PBMCs or a T cell subset sorted from them (not recorded which). This TCR was sampled from a man aged 18 to 30 who had mild COVID-19 (a few samples of this study predate the infection). Cell type and time point are not known. The CDR3 loop is CASTRPGPTFTDTQYF. CDR3 nucleotides: TGTGCCAGCACCCGTCCGGGACCAACTTTCACAGATACGCAGTATTTT. Full variable domain (outside the CDR3, taken from reference TRBV7-9 and TRBJ2-3): DTGVSQNPRHKITKRGQNVTFRCDPISEHNRLYWYRQTLGQGPEFLTYFQNEAQLEKSRLLSDRFSAERPKGSFSTLEIQRTEQGDSAMYLCASTRPGPTFTDTQYFGPGTRLTVL.